This TCR beta chain was found in a study of CD8+ T cells in alopecia areata. Study-wide results and limits: An increase in clonality over normal scalp was evident in lesional scalp, especially alopecia totalis/universalis. Scalp samples also yield sequences from resident alphabeta T cells of normal skin.

It was cDNA, reverse transcribed from extracted RNA, that served as the sequencing template. Only in-frame clones appear in the TCRdb table, and some are missing; sequencing was by immunoSEQ multiplex PCR. Counted here are approximately 98,000 clones, 55% to 60% occurring once; the ten biggest clones make up roughly a quarter. A note on this clone: As yet, its antigen is unknown.

Investigators sorted PBMCs to obtain both CD4+ and CD8+ T cells. Trimming stripped 1 base from V and 2 bases from J, with 10 bases between. This CDR3 has 15 residues. The germline V gene has CDR1 MGHRA and CDR2 YSYEKL. The specimen was NKG2D-low CD8+ T cells sorted from blood. The chain employs TRBV4-1 and TRBJ2-3; D is undetermined. This TCR was sampled from a human donor with alopecia areata. Here the CDR3 reads CASSQVVSITDTQYF. The CDR3 DNA reads TGCGCCAGCAGCCAAGTAGTTAGCATCACAGATACGCAGTATTTT.